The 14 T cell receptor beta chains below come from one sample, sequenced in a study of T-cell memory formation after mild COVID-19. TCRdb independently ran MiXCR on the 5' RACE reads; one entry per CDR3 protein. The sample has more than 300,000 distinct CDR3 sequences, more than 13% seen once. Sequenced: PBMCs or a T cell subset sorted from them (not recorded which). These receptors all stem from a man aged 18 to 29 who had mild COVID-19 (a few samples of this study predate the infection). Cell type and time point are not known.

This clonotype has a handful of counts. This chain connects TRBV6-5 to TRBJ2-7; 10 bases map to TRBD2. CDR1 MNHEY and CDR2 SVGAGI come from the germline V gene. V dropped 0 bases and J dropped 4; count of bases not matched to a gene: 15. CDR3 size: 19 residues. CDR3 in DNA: TGTGCCAGCAGTTACTCGATGCCGCTAGCGGGGGCCCCGCGGTACGAGCAGTACGTC. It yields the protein CASSYSMPLAGAPRYEQYV.

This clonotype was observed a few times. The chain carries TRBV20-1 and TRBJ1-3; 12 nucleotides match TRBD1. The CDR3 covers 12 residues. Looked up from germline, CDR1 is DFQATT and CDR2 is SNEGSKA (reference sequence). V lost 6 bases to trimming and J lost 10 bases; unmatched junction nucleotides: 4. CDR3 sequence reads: CSAQGQGATIYF. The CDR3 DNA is TGCAGTGCCCAGGGACAGGGGGCGACCATATATTTT.

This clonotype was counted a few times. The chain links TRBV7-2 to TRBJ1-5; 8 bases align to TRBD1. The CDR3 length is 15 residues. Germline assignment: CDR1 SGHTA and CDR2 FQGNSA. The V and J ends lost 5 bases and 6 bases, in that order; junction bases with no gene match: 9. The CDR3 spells CASSPDRERSQPQHF. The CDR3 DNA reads TGTGCCAGCAGCCCGGACAGGGAGCGGAGTCAGCCCCAGCATTTT.

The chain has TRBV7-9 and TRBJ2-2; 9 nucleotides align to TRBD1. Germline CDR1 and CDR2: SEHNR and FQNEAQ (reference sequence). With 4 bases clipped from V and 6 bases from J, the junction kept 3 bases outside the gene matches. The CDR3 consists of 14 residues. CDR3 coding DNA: TGTGCCAGCAGCTCACGACAGGGGGCCGGGGAGCTGTTTTTT. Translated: CASSSRQGAGELFF. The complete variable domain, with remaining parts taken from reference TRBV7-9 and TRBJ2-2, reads DTGVSQNPRHKITKRGQNVTFRCDPISEHNRLYWYRQTLGQGPEFLTYFQNEAQLEKSRLLSDRFSAERPKGSFSTLEIQRTEQGDSAMYLCASSSRQGAGELFFGEGSRLTVL.

In DNA form, the CDR3 reads TGTGCCAGCAGCCGGTCGGGGGCAGGCTATGGCTACACCTTC. This encodes CASSRSGAGYGYTF. The chain links TRBV11-2 to TRBJ1-2; a weak D match, TRBD1 (6 bases). V was clipped by 5 bases and J by 4 bases, with 14 bases between them. CDR1 and CDR2 (germline): SGHAT, FQNNGV. The CDR3 totals 14 residues.

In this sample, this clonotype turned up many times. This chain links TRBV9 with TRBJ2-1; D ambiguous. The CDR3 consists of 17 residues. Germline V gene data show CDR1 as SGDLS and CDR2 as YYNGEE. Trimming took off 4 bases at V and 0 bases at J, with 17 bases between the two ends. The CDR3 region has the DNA TGTGCCAGCAGCCCCCGAGACATACTGAGCTCCTACAATGAGCAGTTCTTC. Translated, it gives CASSPRDILSSYNEQFF.

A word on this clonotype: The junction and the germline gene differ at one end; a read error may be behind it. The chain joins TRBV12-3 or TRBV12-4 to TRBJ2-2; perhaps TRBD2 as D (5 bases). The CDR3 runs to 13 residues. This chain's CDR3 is CASSLEGSGEPFF. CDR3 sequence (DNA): TGTGCCAGCAGTTTAGAGGGCTCCGGGGAGCCGTTTTTT.

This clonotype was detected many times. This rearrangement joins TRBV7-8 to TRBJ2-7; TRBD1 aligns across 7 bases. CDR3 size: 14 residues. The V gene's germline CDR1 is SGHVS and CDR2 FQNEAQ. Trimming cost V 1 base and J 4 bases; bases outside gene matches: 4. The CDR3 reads CASSLEGAVYEQYV. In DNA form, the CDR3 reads TGTGCCAGCAGCTTAGAGGGGGCCGTGTACGAGCAGTACGTC.

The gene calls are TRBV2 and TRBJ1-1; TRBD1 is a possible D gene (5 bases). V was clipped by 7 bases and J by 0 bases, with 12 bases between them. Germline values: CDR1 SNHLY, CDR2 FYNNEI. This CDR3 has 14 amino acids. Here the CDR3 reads CASKKGRMNTEAFF. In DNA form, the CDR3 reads TGTGCCAGCAAGAAGGGGAGGATGAACACTGAAGCTTTCTTT. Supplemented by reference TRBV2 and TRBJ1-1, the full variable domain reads EPEVTQTPSHQVTQMGQEVILRCVPISNHLYFYWYRQILGQKVEFLVSFYNNEISEKSEIFDDQFSVERPDGSNFTLKIRSTKLEDSAMYFCASKKGRMNTEAFFGQGTRLTVV.

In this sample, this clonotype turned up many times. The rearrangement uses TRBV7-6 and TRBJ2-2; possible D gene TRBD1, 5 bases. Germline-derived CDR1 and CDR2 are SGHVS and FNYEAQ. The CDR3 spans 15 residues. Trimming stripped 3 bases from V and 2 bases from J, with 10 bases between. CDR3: CASSLTVTNTGELFF. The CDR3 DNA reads TGTGCCAGCAGCTTGACAGTTACTAACACCGGGGAGCTGTTTTTT. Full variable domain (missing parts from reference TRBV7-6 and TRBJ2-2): GAGVSQSPRYKVTKRGQDVALRCDPISGHVSLYWYRQALGQGPEFLTYFNYEAQQDKSGLPNDRFSAERPEGSISTLTIQRTEQRDSAMYRCASSLTVTNTGELFFGEGSRLTVL.

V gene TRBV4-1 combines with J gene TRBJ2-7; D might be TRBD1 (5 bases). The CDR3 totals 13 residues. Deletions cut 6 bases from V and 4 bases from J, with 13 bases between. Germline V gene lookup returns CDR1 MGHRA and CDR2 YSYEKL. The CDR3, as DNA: TGCGCCAGCAGTACAAGACCAGGGTACGAGCAGTACTTC. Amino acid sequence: CASSTRPGYEQYF.

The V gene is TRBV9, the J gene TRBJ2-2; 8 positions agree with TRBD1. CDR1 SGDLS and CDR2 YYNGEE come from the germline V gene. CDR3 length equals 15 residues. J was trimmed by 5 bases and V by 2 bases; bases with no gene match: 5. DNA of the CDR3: TGTGCCAGCAGCGTGGGACAGGCCCCAACCGGGGAGCTGTTTTTT. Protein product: CASSVGQAPTGELFF.

CDR3 loop: CASSYGGSEVYEQYV. Here the CDR3 DNA reads TGTGCCAGCAGTTATGGGGGGTCGGAGGTCTACGAGCAGTACGTC. The V gene is TRBV28, the J gene TRBJ2-7; weak D call: TRBD2 (6 bases). V dropped 4 bases and J dropped 3 bases, with 16 bases sitting between them. Germline V gene data show CDR1 as MDHEN and CDR2 as SYDVKM. The CDR3 runs 15 residues.

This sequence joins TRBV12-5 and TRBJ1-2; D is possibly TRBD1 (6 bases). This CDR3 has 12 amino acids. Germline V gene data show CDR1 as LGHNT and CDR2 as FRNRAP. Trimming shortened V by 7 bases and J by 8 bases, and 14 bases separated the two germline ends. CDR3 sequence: CASALGAAGYTF. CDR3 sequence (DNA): TGTGCTAGTGCCCTGGGGGCAGCGGGCTACACCTTC.